Sequencing of this T cell receptor (beta chain) was carried out in a study of CD8 T cells in Susac syndrome. Overall study context: Within the sequenced Susac syndrome patient group, six exhibited active disease and eight were in remission. When blood was collected, patients with Susac syndrome were therapy-naive, were taking corticosteroids, or were receiving intravenous immunoglobulin alone.

Germline assignment: CDR1 SGHRS and CDR2 YFSETQ. This CDR3 has 16 residues. Trimming took off 0 bases at V and 0 bases at J, with 12 bases between the two ends. CD8+ and CD4+ T cells from blood underwent TCR beta sequencing. Random hexamers primed reverse transcription of 0.5 to 1 ug RNA. Amplification of TCR beta CDR3 spanned 54 Vbeta and 13 Jbeta via immunoSEQ multiplex PCR. Each CDR3 protein is one row after TCRdb ran MiXCR on the immunoSEQ multiplex PCR reads. The sample carries 150,000 or so distinct CDR3 sequences, 85% to 95% recorded once. V usage is TRBV5-1 and J usage is TRBJ1-1; D is unresolved. This receptor was identified in a human donor with Susac syndrome. What was sequenced was CD4+ T cells from PBMCs. CDR3 coding DNA: TGCGCCAGCAGCTTGGTTGGGGTGAGCATGAACACTGAAGCTTTCTTT. Protein: CASSLVGVSMNTEAFF.